The 15 T cell receptor beta chains below were found in one sample sequenced in a study of shared clonotypes between healthy human individuals. Profiled with immunoSEQ multiplex PCR; TCRdb holds only in-frame clones, not every one. The table has roughly 200,000 clones, over 50% seen once. The sequencing sample was made of memory CD4+ T cells sorted from blood. As for subset: CD45RA-negative fraction. The receptors were sampled from a man aged 25-45 years in good health.

The chain combines TRBV7-9 with TRBJ2-7; no reliable D call. This CDR3 has 14 residues. Germline loops: CDR1 SEHNR, CDR2 FQNEAQ (reference sequence). V lost 0 bases to trimming and J lost 5 bases, with 11 bases between them. The CDR3 coding sequence is TGTGCCAGCAGCTTAGCCCGGCCAGACCACGAGCAGTACTTC. Translating it yields CASSLARPDHEQYF.

A few counts support this clone. The rearrangement joins TRBV10-3 to TRBJ1-4; tentatively, D is TRBD1 (5 bases). CDR3 length: 15 residues. V lost 2 bases, J lost 4 bases, and 11 bases lay in between. Germline CDR1 ENHRY, CDR2 SYGVKD. CDR3 coding DNA: TGTGCCATCAGTGAGAAGGGACTGGATAATGAAAAACTGTTTTTT. Translated: CAISEKGLDNEKLFF.

About this clone: A single base separates this from a much larger clone, so it may be a read error. Within the sample, other DNA sequences also encode this same CDR3. This rearrangement joins TRBV29-1 to TRBJ2-1; D may be TRBD1 (6 bases). Germline assignment: CDR1 SQVTM and CDR2 ANQGSEA. The CDR3 is 10 amino acids. V gave up 7 bases and J gave up 9 bases, with 10 bases separating them. In nucleotides, the CDR3 is TGCAGCGCCTCCAGGGGTGAGCAGTTCTTC. Translating gives CSASRGEQFF.

This clone was picked up a small number of times. The chain links TRBV7-2 to TRBJ2-1, with D unclear. CDR1 and CDR2 (germline): SGHTA, FQGNSA. This CDR3 region has 15 residues. The ends were cut back, 6 bases at V and 4 bases at J, with 16 bases in the middle. CDR3 sequence: CASRSPGAPYNEQFF. As DNA, the CDR3 is TGTGCCAGCAGAAGCCCGGGCGCGCCTTACAATGAGCAGTTCTTC.

The chain couples TRBV25-1 to TRBJ2-5, with 7 bases aligning to TRBD1. Germline-derived CDR1 and CDR2 are MGHDK and SYGVNS. CDR3 length equals 15 residues. V lost 1 base, J lost 5 bases, and 7 bases stayed unmatched. CDR3 nucleotides: TGTGCCAGCAGTGAATGGACAGGAAGATGGGAGACCCAGTACTTC. It specifies CASSEWTGRWETQYF.

This chain joins TRBV29-1 and TRBJ1-5; TRBD1 is a possible D gene (5 bases). The CDR3 has 12 residues. V dropped 6 bases and J dropped 9 bases, with 15 bases sitting between them. Germline lookup yields CDR1 SQVTM and CDR2 ANQGSEA. This CDR3 reads CSVAGGAGPQHF. CDR3 DNA: TGCAGCGTCGCAGGCGGGGCCGGGCCCCAGCATTTT.

The chain is built from TRBV28 and TRBJ1-4; D remains unclear. The V end lost 6 bases, the J end lost 0 bases, and 5 bases lay between the germline ends. CDR1 and CDR2 (germline): MDHEN, SYDVKM. The CDR3 contains 13 residues. The CDR3 DNA reads as TGTGCCAGCAGGAAAGCAACTAATGAAAAACTGTTTTTT. Amino acids: CASRKATNEKLFF.

The chain employs TRBV27 and TRBJ2-3; tentatively, D is TRBD1 (6 bases). The CDR3 length is 12 residues. Germline-derived CDR1 and CDR2 are MNHEY and SMNVEV (reference sequence). The germline V and J ends were trimmed by 11 bases and 7 bases, with 16 bases remaining between them. The CDR3, as DNA: TGTGCCGCAGGACAGTTCAGGCATACGCAGTATTTT. Its translation: CAAGQFRHTQYF.

A single count supports this clone. The chain joins TRBV2 to TRBJ2-5, with 13 positions matching TRBD2. From germline, CDR1 is SNHLY and CDR2 FYNNEI. The trim removed 6 bases at V and 4 bases at J, leaving 8 bases unmatched. The CDR3 has 16 amino acids. The DNA for the CDR3 is TGTGCCAGCAGCGGTGGGACTAGCGGGATGTCAGAGACCCAGTACTTC. Amino acid sequence: CASSGGTSGMSETQYF.

The rearrangement joins TRBV18 to TRBJ2-3; TRBD2 matches 7 bases. Germline CDR1 is KGHSH and CDR2 is LQKENI. Trimming at V came to 6 bases and at J to 1 base, leaving 13 bases not matched to a gene. The CDR3 has 17 residues. The CDR3 region is CASSPVSGGGGTDTQYF. Written as DNA, the CDR3 is TGTGCCAGCTCCCCCGTATCCGGGGGAGGGGGCACAGATACGCAGTATTTT. Filled out from reference TRBV18 and TRBJ2-3, the complete variable domain reads NAGVMQNPRHLVRRRGQEARLRCSPMKGHSHVYWYRQLPEEGLKFMVYLQKENIIDESGMPKERFSAEFPKEGPSILRIQQVVRGDSAAYFCASSPVSGGGGTDTQYFGPGTRLTVL.

This chain uses TRBV5-1 with TRBJ2-1; 8 nucleotides match TRBD2. The germline CDR1 and CDR2 sequences are SGHRS and YFSETQ. This CDR3 is built from 14 residues. V was pared by 5 bases and J by 6 bases, with 7 bases of the junction left unmatched. The CDR3 spells CASRSGSLLNEQFF. CDR3 coding DNA: TGCGCCAGCAGAAGCGGGAGCCTACTCAATGAGCAGTTCTTC.

This clone was observed a handful of times. The gene calls are TRBV7-6 and TRBJ2-5; 7 bases agree with TRBD1. Per the germline V gene, CDR1 is SGHVS and CDR2 is FNYEAQ. This CDR3 comprises 15 residues. J gave up 1 base and V 5 bases, and 7 bases lay outside the gene matches. CDR3 amino acids: CASSRMTGFQETQYF. The CDR3, as DNA: TGTGCCAGCAGCCGGATGACAGGGTTCCAAGAGACCCAGTACTTC. The full variable domain, rest sourced from reference TRBV7-6 and TRBJ2-5, is GAGVSQSPRYKVTKRGQDVALRCDPISGHVSLYWYRQALGQGPEFLTYFNYEAQQDKSGLPNDRFSAERPEGSISTLTIQRTEQRDSAMYRCASSRMTGFQETQYFGPGTRLLVL.

This clone has more than one count but fewer than ten. The J gene is TRBJ2-1, the V gene TRBV6-1; D is perhaps TRBD1 (5 bases). Germline-derived CDR1 and CDR2 are MNHNS and SASEGT. Trimming took 6 bases from V and 8 from J, leaving 20 bases between them. This CDR3 region has 15 residues. Here the CDR3 DNA reads TGTGCCAGCAGGGTGGGGCAACGGTGGGGCGATGAGCAGTTCTTC. It codes for CASRVGQRWGDEQFF.

This chain connects TRBV9 to TRBJ2-5; 13 bases are shared with TRBD2. CDR1 SGDLS and CDR2 YYNGEE come from the germline V gene. The CDR3 extends over 13 amino acids. The V gene end was trimmed by 4 bases and the J gene end by 9 bases; junction bases not matched to a gene: 3. In nucleotides, the CDR3 is TGTGCCAGCAGCTCAGGGACTAGCGGGGCCCAGTACTTC. Residues: CASSSGTSGAQYF.

V and J are TRBV7-2 and TRBJ2-5; a possible D gene is TRBD2 (5 bases). CDR3 length equals 17 residues. Germline V gene lookup returns CDR1 SGHTA and CDR2 FQGNSA. The ends were cut back, 5 bases at V and 2 bases at J, with 21 bases in the middle. CDR3 amino acids: CASSKEVRLVTQETQYF. In nucleotides, the CDR3 is TGTGCCAGCAGCAAGGAGGTTCGCTTAGTGACACAAGAGACCCAGTACTTC.